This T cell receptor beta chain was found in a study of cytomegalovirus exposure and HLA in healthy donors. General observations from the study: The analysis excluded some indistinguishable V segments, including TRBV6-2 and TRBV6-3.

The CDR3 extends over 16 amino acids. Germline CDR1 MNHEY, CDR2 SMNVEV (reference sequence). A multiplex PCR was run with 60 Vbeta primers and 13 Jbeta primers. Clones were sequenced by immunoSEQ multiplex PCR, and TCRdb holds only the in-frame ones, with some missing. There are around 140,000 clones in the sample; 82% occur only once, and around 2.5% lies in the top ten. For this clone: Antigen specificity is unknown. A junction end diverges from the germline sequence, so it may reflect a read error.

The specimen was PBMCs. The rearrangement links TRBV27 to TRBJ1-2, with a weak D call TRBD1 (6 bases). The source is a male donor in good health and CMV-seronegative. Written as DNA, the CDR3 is TGTGCCAGCAGTTTATCGATATCAGGGGCGCTTTCCCACCCTCACTTC. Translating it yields CASSLSISGALSHPHF.